This T cell receptor beta chain was sequenced during a study of shared clonotypes between healthy human individuals. The V gene end was trimmed by 5 bases and the J gene end by 4 bases; junction bases not matched to a gene: 11. CDR1 and CDR2 from the germline V gene are MDHEN and SYDVKM. The CDR3 loop spans 15 amino acids. Clones were read by immunoSEQ multiplex PCR, and TCRdb kept only the in-frame ones, dropping some. The data contain some 980,000 clones, approximately 76% of them singletons. The receptor was isolated from a man aged 18 to 30 in good health. V usage is TRBV28 and J usage is TRBJ2-7; 7 bases align to TRBD1. The sample was memory CD4+ T cells sorted from blood. The subset was: CD45RA-negative fraction. The CDR3 sequence: CASSPASTGKYEQYF. CDR3 nucleotides: TGTGCCAGCAGTCCCGCCTCGACAGGGAAATACGAGCAGTACTTC.